This entry is about one T cell receptor beta chain. Which antigen it targets is not known. No much larger clonotype is one base removed from it; base qualities were not supplied. The data stem from a study of blood T cell repertoires in COVID-19 (TCRdb year 2020). Concerning the study at large: Samples from collaborators originated in the United States, Italy and Spain and spanned both the acute and convalescent phases of COVID-19. The material from the prospective study consisted of cDNA or gDNA derived from T cells, B-cell-depleted T cells, or PBMCs. Deeply sampled blood TCRbeta repertoires from subjects exposed to, actively infected with, or recovered from COVID-19 were included in the dataset. The repertoires were released in a freely available public database intended as a resource for research on the immune response to SARS-CoV-2. Samples came from the ongoing ImmuneRACE study (first 160 participants) plus 1,254 subjects from 6 global collaborators. A de-identified subject ID, COVID-19 status, age in years and sex were almost always included in the sample metadata. HLA class I and class II types, where available, came from metadata supplied by the sample provider rather than from assay-based typing. What the study reported, not specific to this receptor: The quantity of clinical and demographic metadata differed by source and by participant and was supplied without curation.

Its CDR3 holds 15 amino acids, cysteine through phenylalanine. The sequence is cut down to CDR3 DNA, 45 bases in frame from base 1. V is trimmed back by 5 bases and J by 4 bases, and the junction contains 6 bases that no gene match accounts for. The germline V gene yields SGHTA for CDR1 and FQGNSA for CDR2. Whole blood was collected in K2EDTA tubes by collaborating institutions according to the institutions' own protocols. For TCRbeta analysis, collaborators shipped samples in one of three forms: frozen whole blood, isolated PBMCs, or DNA extracted from either of those sample types. The immunoSEQ Assay, a bias-controlled multiplex PCR, was used to amplify TCRbeta CDR3 regions from genomic DNA. The paper's data handling went like this. Nucleated cell counts per sample were estimated from amplification of reference gene primers within the assay. To quantify the absolute abundance of each unique TCRbeta CDR3 rearrangement, sequence reads were collapsed and filtered. For each sample, productive Simpson clonality was calculated as the square root of Simpson's diversity index over productive rearrangements. This is the immuneACCESS table as TCRdb keeps it, with only in-frame sequences that have V and J called. A part of the clones is gone; compared with another copy, unresolved V genes explain less than half, and the rest is unexplained. V and J calls and clone size follow that table, whereas D and trimming were derived from the DNA. Counted in this sample were roughly 100,000 clones; 75% to 90% of them appeared once. 1.5% to 2% of the sample lies in the top ten.

Source material: peripheral blood. The sequence came from an elderly man with acute or convalescent COVID-19. The chain uses TRBV7-2 and TRBJ2-5; the junction holds 11 bases that match TRBD2. DNA sequence: TGTGCCAGCAGCAACATACTAGCGGGAGTAGAGACCCAGTACTTC. This is translated as CASSNILAGVETQYF.